The 26 T cell receptor beta chains in this list originate from one sample, sequenced in a study of blood T cell repertoires in COVID-19. Generated by immunoSEQ multiplex PCR, the TCRdb table keeps only in-frame clones and is missing some. The table includes about 230,000 clones, around 82% detected once. Sequencing was carried out using peripheral blood. The receptors derive from a man over 45 with active or convalescent COVID-19.

This clone appeared a few times. The rearrangement uses TRBV19 and TRBJ2-7; D perhaps matches TRBD2 (5 bases). Germline loops: CDR1 LNHDA, CDR2 SQIVND (reference sequence). V was shortened by 3 bases and J by 5 bases, with 14 bases between the two germline ends. The CDR3 extends over 14 amino acids. The CDR3 loop reads CASSMVSRDHEQYF. CDR3 DNA sequence: TGTGCCAGTAGTATGGTGTCGAGGGATCACGAGCAGTACTTC.

The gene calls are TRBV7-8 and TRBJ1-6; 8 bases align to TRBD1. J was trimmed by 7 bases and V by 1 base; bases with no gene match: 6. The CDR3 covers 16 residues. Per the germline V gene, CDR1 is SGHVS and CDR2 is FQNEAQ. CDR3 residues: CASSLGSGTGNSPLHF. The CDR3 nucleotides read TGTGCCAGCAGCTTAGGGTCTGGGACAGGCAATTCACCCCTCCACTTT.

The genes are TRBV28 and TRBJ1-5, with TRBD1 matching 10 bases. Looked up from germline, CDR1 is MDHEN and CDR2 is SYDVKM. The CDR3 extends over 17 amino acids. Trimming cost V 6 bases and J 0 bases; bases outside gene matches: 8. CDR3 DNA sequence: TGTGCCAGCAGGGAGACAGGGGGCCGGGGTAGCAATCAGCCCCAGCATTTT. This encodes CASRETGGRGSNQPQHF.

This chain connects TRBV6-5 to TRBJ2-1, with TRBD1 matching over 8 bases. Germline V gene lookup returns CDR1 MNHEY and CDR2 SVGAGI. Trimming removed 6 bases from V and 1 base from J; junction bases left unmatched: 5. The CDR3 is made up of 15 amino acids. CDR3 protein: CASRADRDSYNEQFF. In DNA, the CDR3 is TGTGCCAGCAGAGCGGACAGGGATTCCTACAATGAGCAGTTCTTC.

The chain is built from TRBV28 and TRBJ1-5; no clear D. Trimming removed 8 bases at V and 7 bases at J, with 12 bases between. Germline values: CDR1 MDHEN, CDR2 SYDVKM. The CDR3 extends over 12 amino acids. CDR3 region: CASSPPGQPQHF. In DNA, the CDR3 is TGTGCCAGCTCCCCCCCGGGGCAGCCCCAGCATTTT. The whole variable domain, filled in from reference TRBV28 and TRBJ1-5, reads DVKVTQSSRYLVKRTGEKVFLECVQDMDHENMFWYRQDPGLGLRLIYFSYDVKMKEKGDIPEGYSVSREKKERFSLILESASTNQTSMYLCASSPPGQPQHFGDGTRLSIL.

The chain employs TRBV4-2 and TRBJ1-2, with D hard to call. Germline CDR1 is LGHNA and CDR2 is YNFKEQ. There are 15 residues in the CDR3. Trimming took off 2 bases at V and 4 bases at J, with 14 bases between the two ends. CDR3 protein: CASSQTTQEGYGYTF. DNA of the CDR3: TGTGCCAGCAGCCAAACGACCCAAGAGGGCTATGGCTACACCTTC.

The CDR3 loop is CASSRQGVKETQYF. For the CDR3, the DNA is TGTGCCAGCAGTCGCCAGGGGGTCAAAGAGACCCAGTACTTC. The V and J genes are TRBV6-2 or TRBV6-3 and TRBJ2-5; 7 nucleotides agree with TRBD1. V dropped 5 bases and J dropped 3; count of bases not matched to a gene: 6. There are 14 residues in the CDR3. The germline CDR1 and CDR2 sequences are MNHEY and SVGEGT.

This chain joins TRBV5-1 and TRBJ2-1, with 11 positions matching TRBD2. The germline gives CDR1 SGHRS, CDR2 YFSETQ. The junction had 6 bases not matched to a gene; V was cut back by 5 bases and J by 2 bases. The CDR3 is 16 amino acids. CDR3 sequence reads: CASSFLSGGAYNEQFF. The DNA for the CDR3 is TGCGCCAGCAGTTTCCTTAGCGGGGGGGCCTACAATGAGCAGTTCTTC. Complete variable domain (other parts from reference TRBV5-1 and TRBJ2-1): KAGVTQTPRYLIKTRGQQVTLSCSPISGHRSVSWYQQTPGQGLQFLFEYFSETQRNKGNFPGRFSGRQFSNSRSEMNVSTLELGDSALYLCASSFLSGGAYNEQFFGPGTRLTVL.

The V and J genes are TRBV2 and TRBJ1-3; no firm D call. Germline values: CDR1 SNHLY, CDR2 FYNNEI. The CDR3 has 15 amino acids. V shed 1 base and J shed 0 bases, with 7 bases lying between them. The CDR3 nucleotides are TGTGCCAGCAGTGAAGGGGAGTTCTCTGGAAACACCATATATTTT. Its protein is CASSEGEFSGNTIYF. The full variable domain, in which reference TRBV2 and TRBJ1-3 provide the parts outside the CDR3, is EPEVTQTPSHQVTQMGQEVILRCVPISNHLYFYWYRQILGQKVEFLVSFYNNEISEKSEIFDDQFSVERPDGSNFTLKIRSTKLEDSAMYFCASSEGEFSGNTIYFGEGSWLTVV.

This chain connects TRBV5-1 to TRBJ1-1; 8 bases agree with TRBD1. The V gene end was trimmed by 0 bases and the J gene end by 6 bases; junction bases not matched to a gene: 7. The CDR3 runs 15 residues. Germline values: CDR1 SGHRS, CDR2 YFSETQ. CDR3 DNA: TGCGCCAGCAGCTTGGACTTCAGGGGGCACTCTGAAGCTTTCTTT. Translation gives CASSLDFRGHSEAFF.

This clone has a single count. The gene calls are TRBV4-3 and TRBJ2-2; 8 bases are a match to TRBD1. The CDR3 covers 17 residues. V lost 4 bases to trimming and J lost 3 bases; unmatched junction nucleotides: 10. Per germline, CDR1 LGHNA and CDR2 YSLEER. The CDR3 reads CASSLLTPGQDTGELFF. Written as DNA, the CDR3 is TGCGCCAGCAGCCTCCTAACCCCGGGACAGGACACCGGGGAGCTGTTTTTT.

The chain combines TRBV7-8 with TRBJ1-1, with 9 positions matching TRBD1. The CDR3 length is 15 residues. Per the germline V gene, CDR1 is SGHVS and CDR2 is FQNEAQ. V lost 5 bases, J lost 5 bases, and 9 bases stayed unmatched. The CDR3 DNA follows: TGTGCCAGCAGCCTCGGGACAGGGCGGAGGACTGAAGCTTTCTTT. This gives the protein CASSLGTGRRTEAFF.

V gene TRBV6-6 combines with J gene TRBJ1-3; 8 nucleotides agree with TRBD1. This CDR3 has 15 amino acids. Germline CDR1 and CDR2: MNHNY and SVGAGI (reference sequence). V was pared by 5 bases and J by 4 bases, with 7 bases of the junction left unmatched. This CDR3 reads CASSPAGTGGNTIYF. In DNA, the CDR3 is TGTGCCAGCAGTCCTGCCGGGACAGGCGGAAACACCATATATTTT.

J is TRBJ2-6 and V is TRBV19, with 9 positions matching TRBD2. This CDR3 has 16 amino acids. Trimming at V came to 6 bases and at J to 4 bases, leaving 7 bases not matched to a gene. Germline V gene data show CDR1 as LNHDA and CDR2 as SQIVND (reference sequence). The DNA for the CDR3 is TGTGCCAGTAGGCGGGGGGGCCGAAGAGGGGCCAACGTCCTGACTTTC. It codes for CASRRGGRRGANVLTF. Filled out from reference TRBV19 and TRBJ2-6, the complete variable domain reads DGGITQSPKYLFRKEGQNVTLSCEQNLNHDAMYWYRQDPGQGLRLIYYSQIVNDFQKGDIAEGYSVSREKKESFPLTVTSAQKNPTAFYLCASRRGGRRGANVLTFGAGSRLTVL.

The J gene is TRBJ1-2, the V gene TRBV7-9; D possibly corresponds to TRBD1 (5 bases). CDR3 size: 14 residues. Per germline, CDR1 SEHNR and CDR2 FQNEAQ (reference sequence). The V gene lost 5 bases and the J gene lost 3 bases, with 13 bases spanning the gap. The CDR3: CASSPSGDHYGYTF. CDR3 bases: TGTGCCAGCAGCCCGTCGGGGGACCACTATGGCTACACCTTC.

The chain is built from TRBV21-1 and TRBJ2-7; TRBD2 was called by the table and not checked on the DNA. TRBV21-1 is a listed pseudogene. The CDR3 is made up of 13 amino acids. CDR3 DNA: TGTGCCAGCAGCAATTGGAGGAATTACGAGCAGTACTTC. It specifies CASSNWRNYEQYF.

The chain recombines TRBV20-1 with TRBJ2-4; 7 bases fit TRBD1. The V and J ends lost 3 bases and 8 bases, in that order; junction bases with no gene match: 10. The CDR3 consists of 14 residues. Germline values: CDR1 DFQATT, CDR2 SNEGSKA (reference sequence). The CDR3 DNA follows: TGCAGTGCTAGTTTTAGGGGGCGCGAGTACATTCAGTACTTC. Translation: CSASFRGREYIQYF.

At least ten counts were recorded for this clone. The V and J genes are TRBV29-1 and TRBJ1-1; D gene uncertain. The CDR3 covers 12 residues. Trimming removed 5 bases from V and 3 bases from J, with 10 bases in between. Germline V lookup: CDR1 SQVTM, CDR2 ANQGSEA. The DNA of the CDR3 is TGCAGCGTTACACCCCAGGACACTGAAGCTTTCTTT. Translation gives CSVTPQDTEAFF.

The chain joins TRBV7-3 to TRBJ1-1, with TRBD1 as a possible D gene (5 bases). The CDR3 loop spans 13 amino acids. V was pared by 6 bases and J by 5 bases, with 13 bases between. In germline, CDR1 is SGHTA, CDR2 FQGTGA. The DNA of the CDR3 is TGTGCCAGCAGTCAGGATCGGGGGACTGAAGCTTTCTTT. Translating it yields CASSQDRGTEAFF.

This clone was counted only a few times. The chain's CDR3 is CASSQVRDSSLHF. The CDR3 bases are TGTGCCAGCAGCCAAGTCCGGGACAGCAGTCTCCACTTT. This chain connects TRBV3-1 (or the pseudogene TRBV3-2) to TRBJ1-6; 7 positions match TRBD1. The CDR3 covers 13 residues. From germline, CDR1 is LGHDT and CDR2 YNNKEL (reference sequence). J was trimmed by 16 bases and V by 1 base; bases with no gene match: 7.

The chain employs TRBV29-1 and TRBJ2-7; TRBD1 matches 11 bases. This CDR3 is built from 13 residues. Losses at the gene ends were 4 bases for V and 6 bases for J; bases not matched to a gene: 5. The germline V gene encodes CDR1 SQVTM and CDR2 ANQGSEA. This chain's CDR3 is CSVGPGTGGEQYF. The CDR3 DNA follows: TGCAGCGTTGGCCCCGGGACAGGGGGCGAGCAGTACTTC.

The gene calls are TRBV7-2 and TRBJ2-1, with TRBD2 identical over 7 bases. CDR1 SGHTA and CDR2 FQGNSA come from the germline V gene. With 5 bases clipped from V and 4 bases from J, the junction kept 11 bases outside the gene matches. CDR3 length: 16 amino acids. CDR3 amino acids: CASSPRASGAYNEQFF. The CDR3 nucleotides read TGTGCCAGCAGCCCTAGGGCCAGCGGGGCTTACAATGAGCAGTTCTTC.

This clone was counted only a few times. Written as DNA, the CDR3 is TGTGCCATCTCGGCGACAGGGAATGGCTACACCTTC. Translating it yields CAISATGNGYTF. The chain carries TRBV10-3 and TRBJ1-2; 7 bases are shared with TRBD1. J was trimmed by 6 bases and V by 8 bases; bases with no gene match: 6. The CDR3 extends over 12 amino acids. Per germline, CDR1 ENHRY and CDR2 SYGVKD.

The V gene is TRBV18, the J gene TRBJ1-5, with D unclear. The length of the CDR3 is 14 residues. V lost 2 bases, J lost 7 bases, and 12 bases lay in between. Germline lookup yields CDR1 KGHSH and CDR2 LQKENI. The CDR3 sequence: CASSPSGEGQPQHF. The CDR3 DNA reads TGTGCCAGCTCACCAAGCGGGGAGGGACAGCCCCAGCATTTT.

This sequence joins TRBV29-1 and TRBJ2-2; TRBD1 is a possible D gene (6 bases). The ends were cut back, 7 bases at V and 3 bases at J, with 9 bases in the middle. The CDR3 has 12 residues. Germline V gene lookup returns CDR1 SQVTM and CDR2 ANQGSEA. The CDR3 here is CSAQGYTGELFF. The CDR3 DNA reads as TGCAGCGCACAGGGTTACACCGGGGAGCTGTTTTTT.

The V and J genes are TRBV5-8 and TRBJ1-2, with D uncertain. From germline, CDR1 is SGHTS and CDR2 YDEGEE. The CDR3 covers 12 residues. V lost 1 base, J lost 6 bases, and 7 bases lay in between. The CDR3 region has the DNA TGTGCCAGCAGCTTGCAGAGGGATGGCTACACCTTC. It codes for CASSLQRDGYTF.